This T cell receptor beta chain was observed in a study of cytomegalovirus exposure and HLA in healthy donors. Turning to the study itself: In an earlier analysis, 95 million to 130 million unique TCR beta sequences were found from about 180 million T cells. Whole-study results and caveats: CMV serostatus was the only immune exposure information that was available. There were reportedly fewer N-insertions in an Asian-associated ancestry cluster than the approximately 600-donor mean, in a later analysis.

In the PCR, 60 Vbeta and 13 Jbeta primers were used. Sequencing used immunoSEQ multiplex PCR; TCRdb keeps in-frame clones, though not all of them. The table shows about 120,000 clones, with about 79% occurring only once. Comments on this clone: The target antigen is unknown.

CDR1 and CDR2 from the germline V gene are SGHTA and FQGTGA. The CDR3 is made up of 15 amino acids. V was pared by 4 bases and J by 3 bases, with 10 bases between. This receptor was identified in a man younger than 40 in good health and CMV-seropositive. The V gene is TRBV7-3, the J gene TRBJ1-6; possible D gene TRBD1, 5 bases. Sequenced material: PBMCs. In DNA form, the CDR3 reads TGTGCCAGCAGCTCCCTACAGGTCTATAATTCACCCCTCCACTTT. It specifies CASSSLQVYNSPLHF.